The sequence of this T cell receptor beta chain was determined in a study of neurological immune-mediated disorders. This CDR3 comprises 15 residues. Germline CDR1 SGHTA, CDR2 FQGNSA. Turning to this clonotype: A much larger clone lies one base from this, so it may be a read error.

The time point was: longitudinal time-point 3. In TCRdb, the 5' RACE reads were re-called with MiXCR into one record per CDR3 protein. The profile shows approximately 80,000 distinct CDR3 sequences, about 4% of them singletons. The V and J genes are TRBV7-2 and TRBJ2-2; tentatively, D is TRBD1 (6 bases). The specimen was PBMCs. The clonotype originates from a woman in her sixties with multiple sclerosis. CDR3 loop: CASSLNRADTWELFF. CDR3 sequence (DNA): TGTGCCAGCAGCTTGAACAGGGCGGACACCTGGGAGCTGTTTTTT.